The 24 T cell receptor beta chains below come from one sample, sequenced in a study of T cell responses to AZD1222 COVID-19 vaccine. Some clones are missing from TCRdb's copy, which holds only in-frame ones; the method was immunoSEQ multiplex PCR. The sample consists of over 110,000 clones, approximately 90% of them appearing once. The sample consisted of peripheral blood, taken 28 days after the second AZD1222 dose. These receptors all stem from an adult who received the AZD1222 COVID-19 vaccine.

The chain is built from TRBV5-5 and TRBJ2-7; TRBD1 is a possible D gene (7 bases). Between the trimmed V and J ends, which lost 0 bases and 4 bases, there was a span of 14 bases. CDR3 size: 15 residues. Germline V gene lookup returns CDR1 SGHKS and CDR2 YYEKEE (reference sequence). The CDR3 region has the DNA TGTGCCAGCAGCTTGGAGGGGGGACAGTCATACGAGCAGTACTTC. Residues: CASSLEGGQSYEQYF.

The V gene is TRBV10-1, the J gene TRBJ1-3; 7 bases are shared with TRBD1. The CDR3 contains 19 residues. The V segment lost 9 bases and the J segment 2 bases; nucleotides outside the gene matches: 22. The V gene's germline CDR1 is WNHNN and CDR2 SYGVQD (reference sequence). Here the CDR3 reads CARNSRLGTEQGPGNTIYF. In DNA, the CDR3 is TGCGCCAGAAATTCCAGATTGGGGACTGAACAGGGGCCTGGAAACACCATATATTTT.

This sequence joins TRBV6-1 and TRBJ2-7; no definite D call. Germline V gene sequence: CDR1 MNHNS, CDR2 SASEGT. This CDR3 contains 15 residues. V was pared by 4 bases and J by 0 bases, with 13 bases between. CDR3 region: CASSVAPRTSYEQYF. CDR3 bases: TGTGCCAGCAGTGTAGCCCCCAGGACCTCCTACGAGCAGTACTTC.

This sequence joins TRBV27 and TRBJ1-1; possibly TRBD1 for D (6 bases). CDR1 MNHEY and CDR2 SMNVEV come from the germline V gene (reference sequence). The CDR3 spans 14 residues. Trimming shortened V by 8 bases and J by 6 bases, and 19 bases separated the two germline ends. This CDR3 is CASLRGADTAEAFF. The CDR3 DNA reads as TGTGCCAGCCTACGGGGGGCGGATACTGCTGAAGCTTTCTTT.

The rearrangement joins TRBV7-6 to TRBJ1-5, with TRBD1 as a possible D gene (5 bases). Germline CDR1 reads SGHVS; CDR2 reads FNYEAQ. V was shortened by 1 base and J by 3 bases, with 10 bases between the two germline ends. There are 15 residues in the CDR3. CDR3 residues: CASSLDEGYNQPQHF. DNA for the CDR3: TGTGCCAGCAGCTTAGATGAGGGGTACAATCAGCCCCAGCATTTT.

The rearrangement joins TRBV6-5 to TRBJ1-4; 9 nucleotides agree with TRBD1. Germline V gene data show CDR1 as MNHEY and CDR2 as SVGAGI. V lost 6 bases and J lost 8; bases outside the gene matches: 7. The CDR3 loop spans 14 amino acids. As DNA, the CDR3 is TGTGCCAGCAGCCCGGGACAGGGTAACGAAAAACTGTTTTTT. It translates to CASSPGQGNEKLFF.

This chain uses TRBV10-2 with TRBJ2-3, with 14 bases matching TRBD2. The CDR3 covers 18 residues. Germline V gene sequence: CDR1 WSHSY, CDR2 SAAADI. The V and J ends lost 6 bases and 9 bases, in that order; junction bases with no gene match: 17. CDR3 nucleotide sequence: TGCGCCAGCAGAGATCCCAGACTAGCGGGAGGGCCGGGTTCCACGCAGTATTTT. Protein: CASRDPRLAGGPGSTQYF.

The CDR3 DNA sequence: TGTGCCAGCAGCGTAGCTCCAACAGGACAGGGTTCCTACGAGCAGTACTTC. Amino acid sequence: CASSVAPTGQGSYEQYF. The rearrangement joins TRBV9 to TRBJ2-7, with 8 nucleotides matching TRBD1. The V gene end was trimmed by 0 bases and the J gene end by 1 base; junction bases not matched to a gene: 9. Looked up from germline, CDR1 is SGDLS and CDR2 is YYNGEE. The CDR3 runs 17 residues.

V gene TRBV12-5 combines with J gene TRBJ2-3; 8 nucleotides align to TRBD1. The CDR3 loop spans 18 amino acids. Germline V gene data show CDR1 as LGHNT and CDR2 as FRNRAP. Germline trimming cut 6 bases from V and 0 bases from J; bases unmatched to any gene: 14. CDR3 nucleotides: TGTGCTAGTGGACGCGGACAGGGATGGGCTCTGAGCACAGATACGCAGTATTTT. Translation: CASGRGQGWALSTDTQYF.

The chain is built from TRBV6-5 and TRBJ1-2; D uncertain. Trimming cost V 6 bases and J 11 bases, with 13 bases left between them. Germline V gene lookup returns CDR1 MNHEY and CDR2 SVGAGI. The CDR3 runs to 11 residues. CDR3 sequence: CASRLTVSYTF. Written as DNA, the CDR3 is TGTGCCAGCAGGTTGACGGTCTCGTACACCTTC.

The chain uses TRBV3-1 (or the pseudogene TRBV3-2) and TRBJ1-2; D gene unclear. The CDR3 covers 14 residues. Germline V gives CDR1 LGHDT, CDR2 YNNKEL (reference sequence). V lost 4 bases and J lost 5, with 14 bases in between. CDR3 region: CASSPGAERYGYTF. DNA of the CDR3: TGTGCCAGCAGCCCTGGCGCAGAACGGTATGGCTACACCTTC.

The CDR3 region has the DNA TGTGCCAGCAGCGACAGGGGGCCATTAGCAGAAAAACTGTTTTTT. This gives the protein CASSDRGPLAEKLFF. The chain links TRBV5-6 to TRBJ1-4, with TRBD1 matching over 10 bases. V shed 4 bases, J shed 8 bases, and the junction held 8 bases outside the gene matches. CDR3 length: 15 amino acids. Germline CDR1 is SGHDT and CDR2 is YYEEEE.

The chain uses TRBV7-8 and TRBJ2-3; D remains ambiguous. CDR3 length equals 14 residues. Germline V gene lookup returns CDR1 SGHVS and CDR2 FQNEAQ. With 5 bases removed from V and 6 bases from J, the gap between germline ends came to 15 bases. CDR3 amino acids: CASSEKRISDTQYF. The CDR3 nucleotides are TGTGCCAGCAGCGAAAAGAGGATTAGTGATACGCAGTATTTT.

The J gene is TRBJ2-1, the V gene TRBV4-2; D ambiguous. Trimming removed 1 base at V and 2 bases at J, with 12 bases between. Per germline, CDR1 LGHNA and CDR2 YNFKEQ. This CDR3 spans 16 amino acids. CDR3 bases: TGTGCCAGCAGCCAAGGGAGCGTGGGCACCTACAATGAGCAGTTCTTC. Translating it yields CASSQGSVGTYNEQFF.

The gene calls are TRBV28 and TRBJ2-2, with D possibly TRBD1 on 5 matching bases. Trimming stripped 3 bases from V and 4 bases from J, with 12 bases between. The CDR3 length is 15 residues. Per germline, CDR1 MDHEN and CDR2 SYDVKM. CDR3 DNA sequence: TGTGCCAGCAGTTTCCCAGACAGATTCACCGGGGAGCTGTTTTTT. It is translated as CASSFPDRFTGELFF.

In its sample, this clone was seen once. In nucleotides, the CDR3 is TGTGCCAGCAGTGTGTTTGGGGGAGAGACCCAGTACTTC. Residues: CASSVFGGETQYF. The V call is TRBV2, the J call TRBJ2-5; D assignment may be TRBD1 or TRBD2 (5 bases each). Germline lookup yields CDR1 SNHLY and CDR2 FYNNEI. The germline V and J ends were trimmed by 4 bases and 4 bases, with 10 bases remaining between them. The CDR3 length is 13 residues.

The V and J genes are TRBV4-1 and TRBJ2-2; D ambiguous. CDR1 and CDR2 from the germline V gene are MGHRA and YSYEKL. Trimming cost V 0 bases and J 6 bases, with 5 bases left between them. The CDR3 spans 13 residues. The CDR3 loop is CASSQEPAGELFF. As DNA, the CDR3 is TGCGCCAGCAGCCAAGAACCCGCCGGGGAGCTGTTTTTT.

The chain combines TRBV28 with TRBJ1-6, with D unclear. This CDR3 has 13 amino acids. The V gene lost 3 bases and the J gene lost 9 bases, with 9 bases spanning the gap. Germline V CDR1 and CDR2: MDHEN, SYDVKM. CDR3 nucleotide sequence: TGTGCCAGCAGTTTGGGATCCGTTTCACCCCTCCACTTT. It is translated as CASSLGSVSPLHF.

The rearrangement joins TRBV5-1 to TRBJ1-4; the D gene is possibly TRBD1 (5 bases). The CDR3 totals 18 residues. Germline loops: CDR1 SGHRS, CDR2 YFSETQ. The germline V and J ends were trimmed by 0 bases and 5 bases, with 20 bases remaining between them. The CDR3 nucleotides read TGCGCCAGCAGCTTGGAATCGAGAAGGCAGGGAGGGAATGAAAAACTGTTTTTT. It codes for CASSLESRRQGGNEKLFF.

V gene TRBV19 combines with J gene TRBJ1-1; D is possibly TRBD1 (5 bases). The CDR3 is 13 residues long. Germline V lookup: CDR1 LNHDA, CDR2 SQIVND (reference sequence). Trimming removed 7 bases at V and 10 bases at J, with 19 bases between. DNA of the CDR3: TGTGCCAGTACCCAACTGGGGGAGGGTAGAGCTTTCTTT. Protein product: CASTQLGEGRAFF.

Note on this clone: Other DNA variants within this sample encode the same CDR3. The chain recombines TRBV27 with TRBJ1-4; unclear D gene. CDR1 MNHEY and CDR2 SMNVEV come from the germline V gene (reference sequence). V dropped 3 bases and J dropped 8 bases, with 4 bases sitting between them. The CDR3 contains 11 residues. The CDR3 is CASSFGEKLFF. CDR3 DNA sequence: TGTGCCAGCAGTTTCGGCGAAAAACTGTTTTTT.

The chain employs TRBV5-1 and TRBJ2-1; D call uncertain. Germline-derived CDR1 and CDR2 are SGHRS and YFSETQ. The CDR3 has 15 residues. V was trimmed by 0 bases and J by 8 bases, leaving 15 bases between them. DNA of the CDR3: TGCGCCAGCAGCTTGGGTGGCAGTTATGGGCATGAGCAGTTCTTC. Protein product: CASSLGGSYGHEQFF.

The chain links TRBV7-8 to TRBJ2-2; 9 positions match TRBD2. Germline V gene lookup returns CDR1 SGHVS and CDR2 FQNEAQ. The V segment lost 8 bases and the J segment 5 bases; nucleotides outside the gene matches: 6. CDR3 length equals 14 residues. Here the CDR3 reads CASSREGHTGELFF. The CDR3 DNA is TGTGCCAGCTCGCGGGAGGGCCATACCGGGGAGCTGTTTTTT.

V usage is TRBV6-1 and J usage is TRBJ2-3; no clear D gene. Germline CDR1 is MNHNS and CDR2 is SASEGT. The CDR3 extends over 15 amino acids. Trimming left V 1 base short and J 2 bases short, with 10 bases between. The CDR3 DNA follows: TGTGCCAGCAGTGAAGTGCTAGGGAACACAGATACGCAGTATTTT. Its protein product is CASSEVLGNTDTQYF.